In this sample, the clone carrying this T cell receptor beta chain turned up a few times. TCRdb keeps only in-frame clones here, not all; method: immunoSEQ multiplex PCR. Here the sample spans under 25,000 clones, around 72% being singletons. These data originate in a study of STAT5B mutations in CD4+ large granular lymphocyte leukemia. The germline V and J ends were trimmed by 8 bases and 5 bases, with 22 bases remaining between them. The germline V gene encodes CDR1 SEHNR and CDR2 FQNEAQ (reference sequence). The CDR3 runs to 16 residues. Sequenced sample: CD4+ T cells from blood buffy coats. This rearrangement joins TRBV7-9 to TRBJ2-1, with no clear D. The TCR originated in a human donor in good health. The CDR3 loop reads CASRPGTAAVDNEQFF. The CDR3 DNA sequence: TGTGCCAGCCGCCCCGGAACAGCTGCCGTGGACAATGAGCAGTTCTTC.